One and the same sample provided the 32 T cell receptor beta chains below, sequenced in a study of tissue T cells after allogeneic stem cell transplantation. Time point meaning: mouse harvest day 7 after allogeneic transplant. Mouse grafts combined 10^7 T-cell-depleted bone marrow cells with 10^6 splenic CD5+ T cells. Here immunoSEQ multiplex PCR was the method, and the copy in TCRdb shows in-frame clones only, minus some. The sample includes about 7,200 clones, more than 45% of them seen just once. Sequenced: lymph node tissue. The receptors come from a female BALB/c mouse given C57BL/6 T cells with graft-versus-host disease after an allogeneic hematopoietic cell transplant.

This clone was counted only a few times. All gene names here are mouse names. The CDR3 protein is CASSLDSGAEQFF. The part of the CDR3 DNA that was read is TGTGCCAGCAGCTTAGACTCGGGGGCTGAGCAGTTC. The rearrangement links TRBV3 to TRBJ2-1; D remains ambiguous. The CDR3 goes on 1 residue after the read ends, and that part is filled in from the germline J gene. The CDR3 is 13 residues long. CDR1 is SNHLY and CDR2 is FYNGKV in the germline V gene (reference sequence). The ends were cut back, 1 base at V and 7 bases at J, with 8 bases in the middle.

In its sample, this clone ranks as medium-sized. The germline and genes are mouse ones. The sequenced fragment ends 1 residue before the CDR3 boundary, so the rest is inferred from the germline J gene. This chain joins TRBV13-3 and TRBJ1-5; D not resolved. CDR3 size: 10 residues. The germline V gene encodes CDR1 NNHDY and CDR2 SYVADS. V dropped 6 bases and J dropped 9 bases, with 7 bases sitting between them. The sequenced part of the CDR3 DNA is TGTGCCAGCAATCTCCTGGCTCCGCTT. Translated: CASNLLAPL. The CDR3 reads in full as CASNLLAPLF. Full variable domain (outside the CDR3, taken from reference TRBV13-3 and TRBJ1-5): EAAVTQSPRSKVAVTGGKVTLSCHQTNNHDYMYWYRQDTGHGLRLIHYSYVADSTEKGDIPDGYKASRPSQENFSLILELASLSQTAVYFCASNLLAPLFGEGTRLSVL.

Worth noting for this clone: These gene names are mouse names. The read terminates 1 residue before the CDR3 end, so the remaining end is supplied by the germline J gene. The chain is built from TRBV3 and TRBJ1-2; no clear D. The CDR3 sequence is 14 residues long. Trimming pared 2 bases from V and 0 bases from J, leaving 7 bases between. Looked up from germline, CDR1 is SNHLY and CDR2 is FYNGKV (reference sequence). CDR3 DNA, as far as it was read: TGTGCCAGCAGCTTAACCAGTGCAAACTCCGACTACACC. It yields the protein CASSLTSANSDYT. The full CDR3 is CASSLTSANSDYTF. The variable domain in full, with the rest retrieved from reference TRBV3 and TRBJ1-2, is GPKVLQIPSHQIIDMGQMVTLNCDPVSNHLYFYWYKQILGQQMEFLVNFYNGKVMEKSKLFKDQFSVERPDGSYFTLKIQPTALEDSAVYFCASSLTSANSDYTFGSGTRLLVI.

This clone is labeled as medium-sized. The gene symbols are mouse symbols. The read terminates 1 residue ahead of where the CDR3 ends, so the germline J gene completes it. V and J are TRBV5 and TRBJ1-3; 8 positions match TRBD1. The CDR3 contains 16 residues. V shed 3 bases and J 3 bases; nucleotides not matched to a gene: 7. Germline V gene lookup returns CDR1 LGHNA and CDR2 YNLKQL (reference sequence). The part of the CDR3 DNA that was read is TGTGCCAGCAGCCACCTTCCGGGACAGGATGGAAATACGCTCTAT. This translates into CASSHLPGQDGNTLY. The CDR3 reads in full as CASSHLPGQDGNTLYF.

Concerning this clone: The gene symbols are mouse symbols. The read ends 1 residue before the CDR3 terminus; that terminus is restored from the germline J gene. The gene calls are TRBV26 and TRBJ2-2; D might be TRBD1 (5 bases). This CDR3 region has 15 residues. The V end was cut by 2 bases, the J end by 0 bases, with 7 bases between. The germline gives CDR1 KGHPV, CDR2 FQNQEV (reference sequence). Here the CDR3 reads CASSLGHANTGQLYF. The CDR3 DNA, read in part, is TGTGCCAGCAGTCTGGGACACGCAAACACCGGGCAGCTCTAC.

Comments on this clone: Mouse germline and gene names are used. Read data end 1 residue before the CDR3 end; the end is taken from the germline J gene. V is TRBV26 and J is TRBJ1-4, with D unresolved. CDR1 KGHPV and CDR2 FQNQEV come from the germline V gene (reference sequence). Trimming left V 5 bases short and J 4 bases short, with 8 bases between. The CDR3 extends over 13 amino acids. CDR3 residues: CASSVGINERLFF. The sequenced CDR3 bases are TGTGCCAGCAGTGTCGGGATCAACGAAAGATTATTT.

This clone has just one count. Gene labels here are mouse ones. Read sequence stops 1 residue before the CDR3 end, and the germline J gene provides the missing end. The chain links TRBV15 to TRBJ1-1; D gene ambiguous. Germline CDR1 SGHND, CDR2 FRSKSL. Deletions cut 0 bases from V and 1 base from J, with 6 bases between. The length of the CDR3 is 14 residues. The CDR3 here is CASSLAPGNTEVFF. CDR3 bases read: TGTGCCAGCAGTTTAGCGCCCGGGAACACAGAAGTCTTC.

This clone has just a few counts. Gene labels here are mouse ones. Read sequence stops 1 residue before the CDR3 end, and the germline J gene provides the missing end. The rearrangement joins TRBV5 to TRBJ2-7; 9 nucleotides line up with TRBD2. This CDR3 is 13 amino acids long. The junction had 0 bases not matched to a gene; V was cut back by 0 bases and J by 6 bases. Germline assignment: CDR1 LGHNA and CDR2 YNLKQL (reference sequence). The sequenced CDR3 bases are TGTGCCAGCAGCCAAGACTGGGGGGGTGAACAGTAC. Translation: CASSQDWGGEQY. The entire CDR3 sequence reads CASSQDWGGEQYF.

Comments on this clone: Mouse gene names apply. The read gets to within 1 residue of the CDR3 end, and the germline J gene fills in the rest. The chain recombines TRBV16 with TRBJ2-7, with TRBD1 identical over 7 bases. The V gene's germline CDR1 is SGHSA and CDR2 FRNQAP. The CDR3 consists of 14 residues. The J segment lost 0 bases and the V segment lost 4 bases, leaving 3 bases of the junction unmatched. CDR3 in amino acids: CASSSQGSSYEQYF. The part of the CDR3 DNA that was read is TGTGCAAGCAGCTCACAGGGGAGCTCCTATGAACAGTAC.

On this clone: Each gene name is a mouse one. The read ends 1 residue shy of where the CDR3 ends; the end is completed using the germline J gene. V usage is TRBV13-1 and J usage is TRBJ2-1, with unresolved D. The CDR3 has 14 amino acids. Germline lookup yields CDR1 NSHNY and CDR2 SYGAGN. V was cut by 8 bases and J by 1 base, with 13 bases left in between. CDR3 DNA (partial): TGTGCCAGAGTGATGTGTCAGAACTATGCTGAGCAGTTC. Translated, it gives CARVMCQNYAEQF. The whole CDR3 reads CARVMCQNYAEQFF.

About this clone itself: Genes here carry mouse names. The sequence runs out 1 residue before the end of the CDR3; the remainder is reconstructed from the germline J gene. Other DNA sequences in the same sample also yield this CDR3. The chain uses TRBV26 and TRBJ1-3; no definite D call. The CDR3 spans 14 residues. Per germline, CDR1 KGHPV and CDR2 FQNQEV (reference sequence). Deletions cut 0 bases from V and 0 bases from J, with 3 bases between. This chain's CDR3 is CASSLSDSGNTLYF. Incomplete CDR3 DNA: TGTGCCAGCAGTCTGTCTGATTCTGGAAATACGCTCTAT.

As regards this clone: Gene names and germline match the mouse. The read finishes 1 residue shy of the CDR3 end, and the germline J gene is used to complete it. The rearrangement joins TRBV16 to TRBJ1-4, with 7 bases aligning to TRBD1. The junction had 3 bases not matched to a gene; V was cut back by 4 bases and J by 4 bases. Per germline, CDR1 SGHSA and CDR2 FRNQAP. The CDR3 is 14 amino acids. CDR3 region: CASSWTGNNERLFF. Partial CDR3 DNA: TGTGCAAGCAGCTGGACAGGAAACAACGAAAGATTATTT. The full variable domain, rest sourced from reference TRBV16 and TRBJ1-4, is NAGVIQTPRHKVTGKGQEATLWCEPISGHSAVFWYRQTIVQGLEFLTYFRNQAPIDDSGMPKERFSAQMPNQSHSTLKIQSTQPQDSAVYLCASSWTGNNERLFFGHGTKLSVL.

Worth noting for this clone: Mouse gene names apply. The sequenced fragment ends 1 residue before the CDR3 boundary, so the rest is inferred from the germline J gene. The V and J genes are TRBV16 and TRBJ1-1; tentatively, D is TRBD1 (6 bases). From germline, CDR1 is SGHSA and CDR2 FRNQAP. Trimming shortened V by 6 bases and J by 1 base, and 9 bases separated the two germline ends. This CDR3 region has 13 residues. This CDR3 reads CASREGGNTEVFF. The CDR3 DNA, read in part, is TGTGCAAGCAGGGAAGGGGGGAACACAGAAGTCTTC.

In this sample, this clone turned up a few times. All gene names here are mouse names. The read ends 1 residue early relative to the CDR3; the germline J gene fills the gap. The rearrangement joins TRBV1 to TRBJ2-7; tentative D call: TRBD1 (6 bases). CDR1 NSQYPW and CDR2 LRSPGD come from the germline V gene (reference sequence). The CDR3 is made up of 13 amino acids. The V end was cut by 2 bases, the J end by 4 bases, with 9 bases between. The DNA read from the CDR3 is TGCACCTGCAGTGCACCGGGACAATATGAACAGTAC. Translating it yields CTCSAPGQYEQY. The complete CDR3 sequence is CTCSAPGQYEQYF.

As for this clone: Here the gene names and germline are mouse. The read comes to an end 1 residue before the CDR3 does, leaving the germline J gene to fill in the end. V is TRBV26 and J is TRBJ2-4, with 13 bases identical to TRBD2. In germline, CDR1 is KGHPV, CDR2 FQNQEV (reference sequence). The junction had 1 base not matched to a gene; V was cut back by 4 bases and J by 0 bases. The CDR3 runs 16 residues. The CDR3 here is CASSPGLGGSQNTLYF. CDR3 bases read: TGTGCCAGCAGTCCGGGACTGGGGGGGAGTCAAAACACCTTGTAC.

This clone is medium-sized in the sample. The gene names given are mouse names. Coverage ceases 1 residue before the CDR3 finishes, and the germline J gene fills in the end. The genes are TRBV26 and TRBJ1-4, with 8 bases fitting TRBD1. Trimming cost V 2 bases and J 2 bases; bases outside gene matches: 1. The germline V gene encodes CDR1 KGHPV and CDR2 FQNQEV (reference sequence). The CDR3 has 15 amino acids. The chain's CDR3 is CASSLRQGSNERLFF. Partial CDR3 DNA: TGTGCCAGCAGTCTGAGACAGGGGTCCAACGAAAGATTATTT.

This clone was detected a few times. Genes and germline are mouse. The read comes to an end 1 residue before the CDR3 does, leaving the germline J gene to fill in the end. This chain uses TRBV13-1 with TRBJ2-1; TRBD1 matches at 8 bases. The germline V gene encodes CDR1 NSHNY and CDR2 SYGAGN. The CDR3 sequence is 13 residues long. Unmatched junction bases numbered 3, after V lost 3 bases and J lost 7 bases. This CDR3 is CASSGQGRAEQFF. Partial CDR3 DNA: TGTGCCAGCAGTGGACAGGGGAGGGCTGAGCAGTTC.

Of note for this clone: These gene names are mouse names. The CDR3 end is not reached by the read, which stops 1 residue before it; the germline J gene fills it in. V and J are TRBV3 and TRBJ1-2, with D perhaps matching TRBD1 (5 bases). Trimming took off 4 bases at V and 0 bases at J, with 6 bases between the two ends. CDR1 is SNHLY, CDR2 FYNGKV, per germline (reference sequence). The CDR3 spans 13 residues. The CDR3 loop reads CASSSTANSDYTF. The CDR3 DNA, read in part, is TGTGCCAGCAGCTCGACAGCAAACTCCGACTACACC.

By sample fraction, this clone is medium-sized. The listed genes are named as in mouse. The sequence runs out 1 residue before the end of the CDR3; the remainder is reconstructed from the germline J gene. This chain links TRBV13-2 with TRBJ2-1; 8 nucleotides align to TRBD2. This CDR3 region has 15 residues. CDR1 is NNHNN, CDR2 SYGAGS, per germline (reference sequence). After removal of 1 base from V and 3 bases from J, the junction contained 3 bases not matched to a gene. The sequenced part of the CDR3 DNA is TGTGCCAGCGGTGATTGGGGGGGGACCTATGCTGAGCAGTTC. This sequence encodes CASGDWGGTYAEQF. The CDR3, in full, reads CASGDWGGTYAEQFF.

This clone has only a few counts. Gene names refer to mouse genes. The CDR3 is cut off 1 residue early in the read; its end comes from the germline J gene. The chain carries TRBV31 and TRBJ2-7; 7 positions agree with TRBD1. Trimming at V came to 0 bases and at J to 3 bases, leaving 5 bases not matched to a gene. Germline V lookup: CDR1 GKSSPN, CDR2 SITVG. The CDR3 runs 14 residues. Incomplete CDR3 DNA: TGTGCCTGGAGTCTAGTCCAGGGGGTCTATGAACAGTAC. The encoded protein is CAWSLVQGVYEQY. The full CDR3 protein reads CAWSLVQGVYEQYF.

The table lists this clone with a few counts. The gene names here belong to mouse. With the read ending 1 residue before the CDR3 end, the germline J gene is used to fill in that end. This chain joins TRBV16 and TRBJ2-7, with 10 positions matching TRBD1. CDR1 is SGHSA, CDR2 FRNQAP, per germline. CDR3 length: 13 residues. The junction had 0 bases not matched to a gene; V was cut back by 4 bases and J by 3 bases. Incomplete CDR3 DNA: TGTGCAAGCAGCTGGACAGGGGGCTATGAACAGTAC. Protein product: CASSWTGGYEQY. The full CDR3 is CASSWTGGYEQYF.

Of note for this clone: Mouse gene names apply. The DNA ends 1 residue before the CDR3 does, and the rest of the CDR3 is filled in from the germline J gene. The genes are TRBV16 and TRBJ2-3; 8 bases align to TRBD2. There are 14 residues in the CDR3. V was clipped by 5 bases and J by 4 bases; unmatched bases: 5. Germline values: CDR1 SGHSA, CDR2 FRNQAP. The CDR3 reads CASSPRGGPETLYF. The sequenced CDR3 bases are TGTGCAAGCAGCCCCCGGGGGGGCCCAGAAACGCTGTAT. Supplemented by reference TRBV16 and TRBJ2-3, the full variable domain reads NAGVIQTPRHKVTGKGQEATLWCEPISGHSAVFWYRQTIVQGLEFLTYFRNQAPIDDSGMPKERFSAQMPNQSHSTLKIQSTQPQDSAVYLCASSPRGGPETLYFGSGTRLTVL.

Note on this clone: Any gene name here is a mouse gene name. Sequencing ends 1 residue short of the CDR3 end; the germline J gene provides the rest. V and J are TRBV14 and TRBJ2-4; no definite D call. The germline V gene encodes CDR1 SGHDT and CDR2 FRDEAV. The CDR3 is 12 amino acids. V was cut by 2 bases and J by 3 bases, with 4 bases left in between. The CDR3 spells CASSFGQNTLYF. CDR3 bases read: TGTGCCAGCAGTTTTGGGCAAAACACCTTGTAC.

About this clone: Mouse names are used for the genes. Read data end 1 residue before the CDR3 end; the end is taken from the germline J gene. V and J are TRBV26 and TRBJ2-3; the D gene is possibly TRBD1 (6 bases). CDR1 is KGHPV, CDR2 FQNQEV, per germline (reference sequence). This CDR3 has 14 amino acids. V lost 6 bases, J lost 3 bases, and 13 bases lay in between. The CDR3 sequence: CASSPGQRAETLYF. CDR3 bases read: TGTGCCAGCAGCCCTGGACAGAGGGCAGAAACGCTGTAT.

With respect to this clone: Gene names are mouse gene names. The CDR3 goes on 1 residue after the read ends, and that part is filled in from the germline J gene. V usage is TRBV15 and J usage is TRBJ1-4, with D perhaps matching TRBD1 (6 bases). The CDR3 runs 14 residues. V lost 3 bases and J lost 7, with 12 bases in between. Germline lookup yields CDR1 SGHND and CDR2 FRSKSL. CDR3 sequence: CASSLGGPTERLFF. Partial CDR3 DNA: TGTGCCAGCAGTTTGGGGGGGCCCACCGAAAGATTATTT.

This clone was seen more than once but under ten times. Germline and genes: mouse. The read gets to within 1 residue of the CDR3 end, and the germline J gene fills in the rest. This chain joins TRBV16 and TRBJ2-2; TRBD2 matches at 9 bases. Germline V gives CDR1 SGHSA, CDR2 FRNQAP. After removal of 0 bases from V and 4 bases from J, the junction contained 3 bases not matched to a gene. This CDR3 spans 16 amino acids. Incomplete CDR3 DNA: TGTGCAAGCAGCTTAGATGGGGGGGCGACCACCGGGCAGCTCTAC. This translates into CASSLDGGATTGQLY. The full CDR3 reads CASSLDGGATTGQLYF. Looking up the rest from reference TRBV16 and TRBJ2-2 gives the full variable domain: NAGVIQTPRHKVTGKGQEATLWCEPISGHSAVFWYRQTIVQGLEFLTYFRNQAPIDDSGMPKERFSAQMPNQSHSTLKIQSTQPQDSAVYLCASSLDGGATTGQLYFGEGSKLTVL.

This clone came up a few times. Gene and germline names: mouse. Sequencing ends 1 residue short of the CDR3 end; the germline J gene provides the rest. The chain carries TRBV26 and TRBJ2-1; perhaps TRBD2 as D (7 bases). The germline V gene has CDR1 KGHPV and CDR2 FQNQEV (reference sequence). This CDR3 has 14 amino acids. With 1 base removed from V and 3 bases from J, the gap between germline ends came to 7 bases. This CDR3 is CASSLWGAYAEQFF. The CDR3 DNA, read in part, is TGTGCCAGCAGTCTGTGGGGGGCCTATGCTGAGCAGTTC.

As regards this clone: The genes are named according to mouse. The read ends 1 residue shy of where the CDR3 ends; the end is completed using the germline J gene. This rearrangement joins TRBV26 to TRBJ1-3, with 8 bases matching TRBD1. J gave up 0 bases and V 2 bases, and 3 bases lay outside the gene matches. Germline V lookup: CDR1 KGHPV, CDR2 FQNQEV (reference sequence). This CDR3 is built from 16 residues. This chain's CDR3 is CASSLTGGSSGNTLYF. CDR3 DNA, as far as it was read: TGTGCCAGCAGTCTGACAGGGGGGTCTTCTGGAAATACGCTCTAT.

Points on this clone: Mouse gene names apply. The CDR3 DNA, read in part, is TGTGCCAGCAGCCTTGGGACAGGGGGCAGAGTCTTC. It is translated as CASSLGTGGRVF. The whole CDR3 protein is CASSLGTGGRVFF. The chain links TRBV15 to TRBJ1-1, with 12 bases matching TRBD1. The read halts 1 residue ahead of the CDR3 end, with the missing end drawn from the germline J gene. The junction had 6 bases not matched to a gene; V was cut back by 6 bases and J by 10 bases. The CDR3 extends over 13 amino acids. Germline CDR1 SGHND, CDR2 FRSKSL.

About this clone itself: Mouse gene names apply. The CDR3 reads CSSSQSGQGSAETLYF. CDR3 DNA (partial): TGCTCCAGCAGTCAATCGGGACAGGGTAGTGCAGAAACGCTGTAT. The chain employs TRBV23 and TRBJ2-3; no check of the table's D call, TRBD1, against the DNA was made. The read halts 1 residue ahead of the CDR3 end, with the missing end drawn from the germline J gene. The CDR3 has 16 amino acids. The germline gives CDR1 KGHTA, CDR2 FQNQQP.

This clone was seen a handful of times. Mouse germline and gene names are used. From the germline J gene comes the end of the CDR3, since the read stops 1 residue before it. The chain is built from TRBV3 and TRBJ2-7; 8 bases agree with TRBD2. Germline loops: CDR1 SNHLY, CDR2 FYNGKV (reference sequence). CDR3 size: 13 residues. V lost 5 bases and J lost 4; bases outside the gene matches: 4. The covered CDR3 bases are TGTGCCAGCAGCACGGACTGGGTTTATGAACAGTAC. Translation: CASSTDWVYEQY. The complete CDR3 protein is CASSTDWVYEQYF.

Of note for this clone: Mouse names are used for the genes. The read terminates 1 residue ahead of where the CDR3 ends, so the germline J gene completes it. Other nucleotide sequences in the sample specify the same CDR3. The chain is built from TRBV23 and TRBJ2-3. The CDR3 spans 13 residues. Germline values: CDR1 KGHTA, CDR2 FQNQQP. CDR3 region: CSSSQSGAETLYF. CDR3 DNA, as far as it was read: TGCTCCAGCAGTCAATCAGGAGCAGAAACGCTGTAT.